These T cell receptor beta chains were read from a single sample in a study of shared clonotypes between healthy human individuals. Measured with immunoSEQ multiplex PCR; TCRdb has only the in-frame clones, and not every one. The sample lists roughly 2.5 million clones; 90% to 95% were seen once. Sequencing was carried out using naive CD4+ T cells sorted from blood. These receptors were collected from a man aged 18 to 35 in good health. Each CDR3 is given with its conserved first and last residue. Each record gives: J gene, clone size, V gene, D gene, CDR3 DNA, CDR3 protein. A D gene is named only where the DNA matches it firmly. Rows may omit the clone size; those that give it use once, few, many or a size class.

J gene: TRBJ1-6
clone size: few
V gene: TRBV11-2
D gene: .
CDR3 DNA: TGTGCCAGCAGCTTCGCCGAAGGGACACCCCTCCACTTT
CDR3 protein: CASSFAEGTPLHF

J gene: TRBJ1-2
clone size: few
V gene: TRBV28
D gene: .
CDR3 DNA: TGTGCCAGCAGTCACCGGGACACCACTAACTATGGCTACACCTTC
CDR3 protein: CASSHRDTTNYGYTF

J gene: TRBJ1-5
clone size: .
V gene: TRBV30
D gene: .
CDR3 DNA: TGTGCCTGGAAGGGGGACTTAGGGCAGCCCCAGCATTTT
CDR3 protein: CAWKGDLGQPQHF

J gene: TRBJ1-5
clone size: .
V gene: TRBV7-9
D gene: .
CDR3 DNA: TGTGCCAGCAGCTTAGCTGGGACCAATCAGCCCCAGCATTTT
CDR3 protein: CASSLAGTNQPQHF

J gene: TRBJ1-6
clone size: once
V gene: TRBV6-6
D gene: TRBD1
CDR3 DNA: TGTGCCAGCAGCCGGGACAGGGGATCGGGGACCCTCCACTTT
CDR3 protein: CASSRDRGSGTLHF

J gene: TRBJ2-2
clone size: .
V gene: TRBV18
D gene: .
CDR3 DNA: TGTGCCAGCTCACCAGAACAGGCGTTCACCGGGGAGCTGTTTTTT
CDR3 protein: CASSPEQAFTGELFF

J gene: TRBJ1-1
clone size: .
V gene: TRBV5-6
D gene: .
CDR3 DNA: TGTGCCAGCAGCTTTCAGGGCAAGGGCACTGAAGCTTTCTTT
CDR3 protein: CASSFQGKGTEAFF

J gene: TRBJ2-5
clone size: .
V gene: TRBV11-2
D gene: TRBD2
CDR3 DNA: TGTGCCAGCAGCCTGGGACTAGCTGACGTGGGAACCCAGTACTTC
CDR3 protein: CASSLGLADVGTQYF

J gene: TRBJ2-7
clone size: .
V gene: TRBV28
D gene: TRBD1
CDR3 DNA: TGTGCCAGCAGCTGGACAGGGAAGTCCTACGAGCAGTACTTC
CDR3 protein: CASSWTGKSYEQYF

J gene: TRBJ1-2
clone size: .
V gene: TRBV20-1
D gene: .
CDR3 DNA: TGCAGTGCTACCTTGACCTATGGCTACACCTTC
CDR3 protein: CSATLTYGYTF

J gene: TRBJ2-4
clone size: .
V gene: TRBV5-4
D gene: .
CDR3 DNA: TGTGCCAGCAGCTTGATCGGAGGAGTTCAGTACTTC
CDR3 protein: CASSLIGGVQYF

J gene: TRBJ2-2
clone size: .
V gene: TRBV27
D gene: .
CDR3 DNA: TGTGCCAGCAGTTTAGGCAGAGTGGCGAACACCGGGGAGCTGTTTTTT
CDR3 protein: CASSLGRVANTGELFF

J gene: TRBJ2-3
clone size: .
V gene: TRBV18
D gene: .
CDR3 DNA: TGTGCCAGCTCACCGGGACTTCTCACAGATACGCAGTATTTT
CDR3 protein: CASSPGLLTDTQYF

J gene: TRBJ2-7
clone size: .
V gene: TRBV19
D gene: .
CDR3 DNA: TGTGCCAGTAGTCAAAAAGTCAAGAACGAGCAGTACTTC
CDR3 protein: CASSQKVKNEQYF

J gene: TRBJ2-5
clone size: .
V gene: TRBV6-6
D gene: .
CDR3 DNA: TGTGCCAGCAGTTACTATCCCGGGGAGACCCAGTACTTC
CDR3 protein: CASSYYPGETQYF

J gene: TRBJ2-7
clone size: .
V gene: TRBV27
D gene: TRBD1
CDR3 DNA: TGTGCCAGCAGCTTGGAGGGACAGGGGTCCTACGAGCAGTACTTC
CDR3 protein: CASSLEGQGSYEQYF

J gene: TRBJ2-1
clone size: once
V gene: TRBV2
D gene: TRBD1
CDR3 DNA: TGTGCCAGCAGTCCGGACAGGGGGCCCTACAATGAGCAGTTCTTC
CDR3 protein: CASSPDRGPYNEQFF